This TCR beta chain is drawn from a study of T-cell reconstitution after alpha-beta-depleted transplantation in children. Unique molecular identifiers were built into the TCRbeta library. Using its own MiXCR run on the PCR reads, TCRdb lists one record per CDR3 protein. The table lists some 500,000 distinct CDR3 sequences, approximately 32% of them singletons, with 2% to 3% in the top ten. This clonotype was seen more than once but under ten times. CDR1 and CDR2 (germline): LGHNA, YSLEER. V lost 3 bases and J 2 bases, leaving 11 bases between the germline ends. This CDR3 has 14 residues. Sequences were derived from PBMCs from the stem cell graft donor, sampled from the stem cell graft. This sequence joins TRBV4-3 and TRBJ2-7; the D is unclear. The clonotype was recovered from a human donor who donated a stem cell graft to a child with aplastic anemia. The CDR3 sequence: CASSQGTPTYEQYF. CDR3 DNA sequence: TGCGCCAGCAGCCAGGGCACTCCGACCTACGAGCAGTACTTC.